This note documents a single T cell receptor (beta chain) sequence. Its antigen is still unknown. Nothing much larger sits one base from this clone, and base qualities are not available. Genomic DNA was isolated using the Qiagen DNeasy kit from unsorted PBMCs as well as from negatively selected CD4+ and CD8+ fractions. Using primers that anneal to V and J segments, immunoSEQ multiplex PCR amplified the TCR beta CDR3 regions. A synthetic immune receptor repertoire was used to minimize amplification bias, and remaining bias was computationally removed after sequencing. On the study's bioinformatics: Custom Python scripts were used to quantify repertoire diversity as the Shannon entropy index. Unsorted, CD4+ and CD8+ repertoires were analyzed separately, except for combined analyses in which CD4+ and CD8+ sequences were merged in silico. Clonal expansion was defined as at least a 2-fold frequency increase after treatment relative to C1D1, with a pseudocount of 0.5 for undetected baseline clones. Singleton clones were defined as clones with 0 or 1 copy at C1D1, and non-singleton clones were defined as clones with 2 or more copies. Clones expanded in unsorted samples were annotated as CD4+, CD8+ or unknown by matching protein sequences in sorted samples from the same patient. Wilcoxon tests on paired samples were used to test changes in diversity from C1D1 to C4D1. Here the immuneACCESS table is served through TCRdb, limited to in-frame sequences with V and J called. Missing clones are a known gap in these copies; in checked studies unresolved V genes cover under half, and the rest lacks a known reason. D and trimming were read from the DNA, whereas the V and J calls and clone size are those reported in that table. The sample includes 90,000 or so clones, with just under 80% observed a single time. The ten largest make up just under 9.5% of the sample.

This specimen comes from a study of PD-1 blockade in classical Hodgkin lymphoma (dated by TCRdb to 2020 to 2021). In the study overall: Nivolumab dosing was 3 mg/kg intravenously every 2 weeks, continuing until either disease progression or unacceptable toxicity. To define a peripheral blood immune signature of response to PD-1 blockade in classical Hodgkin lymphoma, the study combined TCR beta sequencing with CyTOF. Overall results and qualifications from the work: Newly diagnosed patients were reported to have lower baseline TCR diversity than healthy donors, and relapsed/refractory patients were reported to have lower baseline TCR diversity still. Diversity was lower in patients who began nivolumab less than 1 year after ASCT, so these patients were left out of later analyses to avoid confounding by immune reconstitution. Trial patients achieving complete response had baseline diversity similar to newly diagnosed patients, whereas partial responders and progressors had significantly lower diversity. CD4+ but not CD8+ TCR diversity rose significantly by C4D1 (p=0.0027 vs p=0.16), most apparent in complete responders (p=0.02). The study covered only a single clinical trial cohort, and the causes of the repertoire differences, possibly disease activity or prior therapy, were still not defined.

Trimming removed 5 bases from V and 0 bases from J, leaving 18 bases between the germline ends. Inclusive of the bounding cysteine and phenylalanine, the CDR3 is 16 residues long. CDR3 DNA only is kept here, 48 bases in frame from base 1. The germline V gene gives CDR1 as SGDLS and CDR2 as YYNGEE. Reading the label with the study, this specimen's time point is: cycle 4 day 1 (C4D1), after five to seven weeks of nivolumab. Every trial patient had relapsed following autologous stem cell transplantation, and prior brentuximab vedotin exposure was what differed among cohorts A, B and C. The trial cohort comprised 56 patients with relapsed/refractory classical Hodgkin lymphoma whose best overall responses were complete response, partial response or progressive disease. Trial patients were treated with single-agent nivolumab in the multi-cohort phase II CheckMate 205 trial. Best overall response was determined by an independent review committee according to the 2007 International Working Group response criteria. Trial PBMCs were collected immediately before nivolumab initiation (C1D1) and during therapy at cycle 2 day 1 and cycle 4 day 1. Peripheral blood was collected in 8 mL Vacutainer Cell Preparation Tubes, from which PBMCs were isolated by centrifugation and then cryopreserved.

The source was peripheral blood mononuclear cells (PBMCs), collected before the fourth cycle of nivolumab. The receptor was isolated from a human donor with classical Hodgkin lymphoma. The rearranged segments are TRBV9 and TRBJ2-7, with the D assignment possibly TRBD1 or TRBD2, given 6 matching bases for each. The nucleotide sequence is TGTGCCAGCAGGGTTTTCGGGGGCCTTAGCTCCTACGAGCAGTACTTC. It codes for CASRVFGGLSSYEQYF.